The T cell receptor (beta chain) under discussion was sequenced for a study of graft-versus-host responses after intestinal transplantation. Whole-study context: Multivisceral, liver-intestinal, or isolated intestinal transplants were given to recipients.

The table came from immunoSEQ multiplex PCR; TCRdb's copy has only in-frame clones and leaves some out. Here the sample spans 40,000 or so clones, approximately 93% being singletons. V trimming: 3 bases; J trimming: 6 bases; junction bases outside the gene matches: 2. The CDR3 extends over 13 amino acids. Germline V gene lookup returns CDR1 SGDLS and CDR2 YYNGEE. The material was PBMCs, obtained approximately 700 days after intestinal transplantation. The chain recombines TRBV9 with TRBJ2-1, with 8 bases lining up with TRBD1. The receptor was isolated from a human patient who received an intestinal transplant, so some T cells may come from the graft donor. CDR3 sequence reads: CASSGQGRNEQFF. The CDR3 DNA reads TGTGCCAGCAGCGGACAGGGGCGCAATGAGCAGTTCTTC.